The clone carrying this T cell receptor beta chain was counted at least ten times. The target antigen is unknown. Each sample gave at least 6 million isolated PBMCs. A sample-barcoded 5' primer and a J-beta primer mix were used in a second PCR of roughly 7 to 11 cycles. MiXCR was run by TCRdb on the 5' RACE reads, yielding one entry per CDR3 protein. The sample shows roughly 2 million distinct CDR3 sequences, around 50% of them seen only once. The entry originates in a study of blood T cells in healthy people across ages. General study results and limits: TCR beta diversity was tightly associated with the proportion of naive T cells. A roughly linear age-dependent decrease characterized TCR beta diversity per million T cells.

Sequenced sample: blood. The sequence came from a woman aged 35 to 49 in good health.

The CDR3 DNA reads TGTGCCAGCAGCAGGGAGGGGGCGAGCACAGATACGCAGTATTTT. This translates into CASSREGASTDTQYF. J is TRBJ2-3 and V is TRBV4-2, with D perhaps assigned TRBD1 or TRBD2 (7 bases each). Germline V gives CDR1 LGHNA, CDR2 YNFKEQ. V was pared by 5 bases and J by 0 bases, with 12 bases between. The CDR3 covers 15 residues.